The sequence of this T cell receptor (beta chain) was determined in a study of blood T cell repertoires in COVID-19. This CDR3 region has 13 residues. Germline lookup yields CDR1 MNHEY and CDR2 SVGEGT. The junction had 9 bases not matched to a gene; V was cut back by 4 bases and J by 12 bases. Per the study methods: Nucleated cell counts were estimated from reference gene primer amplification. The data were produced by immunoSEQ multiplex PCR, yet TCRdb's version contains in-frame clones alone and is incomplete. V, J and clone size derive from that table, while D and trimming were established from the DNA sequence. The sample lists 200,000 to 250,000 clones; about nine tenths were seen once. Seattle's cohort entered during active infection and was followed longitudinally.

The source is a woman in her thirties with COVID-19, enrolled during active disease. This chain connects TRBV6-2 or TRBV6-3 to TRBJ2-7; TRBD1 agrees at 10 bases. Input material: peripheral blood. The CDR3 nucleotides are TGTGCCAGCAGTTCTTATGAGGGACAGGGGTGGTACGTC. This encodes CASSSYEGQGWYV.